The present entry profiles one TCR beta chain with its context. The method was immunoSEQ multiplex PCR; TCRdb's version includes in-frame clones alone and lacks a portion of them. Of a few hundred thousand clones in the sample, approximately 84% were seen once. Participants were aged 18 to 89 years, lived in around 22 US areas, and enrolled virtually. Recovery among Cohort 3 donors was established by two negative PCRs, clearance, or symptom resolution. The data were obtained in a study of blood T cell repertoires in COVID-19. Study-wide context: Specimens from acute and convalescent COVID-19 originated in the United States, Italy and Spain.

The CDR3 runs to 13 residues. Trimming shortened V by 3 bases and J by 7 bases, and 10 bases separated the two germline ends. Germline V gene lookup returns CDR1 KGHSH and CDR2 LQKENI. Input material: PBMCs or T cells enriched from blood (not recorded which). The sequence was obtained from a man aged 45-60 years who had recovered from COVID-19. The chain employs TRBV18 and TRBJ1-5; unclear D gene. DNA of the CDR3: TGTGCCAGCTCACCGGGAGGGAAACAGCCCCAGCATTTT. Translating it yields CASSPGGKQPQHF.